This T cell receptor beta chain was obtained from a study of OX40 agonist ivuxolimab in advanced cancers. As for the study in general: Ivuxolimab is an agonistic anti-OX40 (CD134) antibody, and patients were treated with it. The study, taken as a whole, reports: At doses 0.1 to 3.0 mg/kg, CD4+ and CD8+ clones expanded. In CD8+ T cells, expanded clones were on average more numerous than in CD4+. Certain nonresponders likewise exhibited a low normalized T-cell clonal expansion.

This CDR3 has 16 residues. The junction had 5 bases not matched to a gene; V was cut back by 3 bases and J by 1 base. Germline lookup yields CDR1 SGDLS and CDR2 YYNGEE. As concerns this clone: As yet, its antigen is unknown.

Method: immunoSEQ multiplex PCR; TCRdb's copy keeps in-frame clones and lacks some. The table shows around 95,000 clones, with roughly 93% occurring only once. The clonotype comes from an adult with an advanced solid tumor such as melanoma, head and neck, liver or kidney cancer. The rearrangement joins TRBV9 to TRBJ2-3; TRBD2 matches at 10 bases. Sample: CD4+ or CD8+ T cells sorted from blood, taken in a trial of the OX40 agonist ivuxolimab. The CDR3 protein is CASSALAGAGTDTQYF. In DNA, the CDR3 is TGTGCCAGCAGCGCCCTAGCGGGAGCTGGCACAGATACGCAGTATTTT.